These 32 T cell receptor beta chains originate from one sample sequenced in a study of CD8+ T cells in alopecia areata. Punch biopsies of lesional scalp, plus peripheral blood, were taken from alopecia areata patients. Investigators isolated RNA and reverse transcribed it into cDNA to act as the sequencing template. Assay used: immunoSEQ multiplex PCR; TCRdb lists only in-frame clones, some missing. There are some 7,500 clones in the sample; 55% to 70% occur only once, and over 13% lies in the top ten. The source was skin, collected at week 0. Every receptor here comes from a human donor with alopecia areata.

This clone has more than one count but fewer than ten. The rearrangement links TRBV19 to TRBJ2-1; D may be TRBD1 (6 bases). CDR3 length: 16 amino acids. The V gene lost 5 bases and the J gene lost 3 bases, with 17 bases spanning the gap. The germline gives CDR1 LNHDA, CDR2 SQIVND (reference sequence). The CDR3 DNA reads TGTGCCAGTAGTTTAGGATGGGGACAAAACTACAATGAGCAGTTCTTC. Translating it yields CASSLGWGQNYNEQFF.

The chain uses TRBV11-2 and TRBJ2-3, with D unresolved. The CDR3 consists of 11 residues. The ends were cut back, 5 bases at V and 7 bases at J, with 7 bases in the middle. Per germline, CDR1 SGHAT and CDR2 FQNNGV. CDR3 sequence: CASSPAHTQYF. The CDR3 bases are TGTGCCAGCAGCCCCGCACATACGCAGTATTTT.

Details on this clone: This same CDR3 is encoded by further DNA sequences in the sample. The chain joins TRBV27 to TRBJ1-6, with 7 bases aligning to TRBD1. The V segment lost 0 bases and the J segment 6 bases; nucleotides outside the gene matches: 5. The CDR3 extends over 16 amino acids. The germline V gene encodes CDR1 MNHEY and CDR2 SMNVEV (reference sequence). The CDR3 DNA follows: TGTGCCAGCAGTTTATCCGGACAGGCACCTAATTCACCCCTCCACTTT. Its protein product is CASSLSGQAPNSPLHF.

The chain carries TRBV6-5 and TRBJ1-5; D may be TRBD1 (6 bases). The V gene lost 4 bases and the J gene lost 7 bases, with 14 bases spanning the gap. CDR3 size: 14 residues. CDR1 and CDR2 from the germline V gene are MNHEY and SVGAGI. The CDR3 is CASSSRQADQPQHF. CDR3 coding DNA: TGTGCCAGCAGTTCCCGACAGGCGGACCAGCCCCAGCATTTT.

This clone was seen only once. One junction end disagrees with the germline gene, perhaps due to a read error. The chain uses TRBV18 and TRBJ2-3; D unclear. The germline V gene encodes CDR1 KGHSH and CDR2 LQKENI. This CDR3 has 15 residues. CDR3 in DNA: TGTGCCAGCTCCGTATTGGGGTTCCAAGCAGATGCGCAGTATTTT. Residues: CASSVLGFQADAQYF.

The gene calls are TRBV5-1 and TRBJ2-1, with D tentatively TRBD1 or TRBD2 (5 bases each). This CDR3 has 18 amino acids. Trimming took 1 base from V and 3 from J, leaving 20 bases between them. CDR1 is SGHRS, CDR2 YFSETQ, per germline. The DNA for the CDR3 is TGCGCCAGCAGCTTGAGGGGTCCTTCTGGCGGGTACTACAATGAGCAGTTCTTC. It translates to CASSLRGPSGGYYNEQFF. The complete variable domain, with remaining parts taken from reference TRBV5-1 and TRBJ2-1, reads KAGVTQTPRYLIKTRGQQVTLSCSPISGHRSVSWYQQTPGQGLQFLFEYFSETQRNKGNFPGRFSGRQFSNSRSEMNVSTLELGDSALYLCASSLRGPSGGYYNEQFFGPGTRLTVL.

This clone showed up just once. J is TRBJ1-6 and V is TRBV14; TRBD1 matches at 9 bases. Germline CDR1 SGHDN, CDR2 FVKESK. The CDR3 is 18 residues long. V dropped 4 bases and J dropped 7; count of bases not matched to a gene: 14. The CDR3 coding sequence is TGTGCCAGCAGCCCGGGACAGGGCACAATCTTGGGGAATTCACCCCTCCACTTT. Residues: CASSPGQGTILGNSPLHF. The variable domain in full, completed from reference TRBV14 and TRBJ1-6, reads EAGVTQFPSHSVIEKGQTVTLRCDPISGHDNLYWYRRVMGKEIKFLLHFVKESKQDESGMPNNRFLAERTGGTYSTLKVQPAELEDSGVYFCASSPGQGTILGNSPLHFGNGTRLTVT.

The chain couples TRBV6-5 to TRBJ2-2; D not resolved. The CDR3 is 14 residues long. Germline lookup yields CDR1 MNHEY and CDR2 SVGAGI. With 4 bases removed from V and 0 bases from J, the gap between germline ends came to 6 bases. CDR3 coding DNA: TGTGCCAGCAGTTCCGGGCCGAACACCGGGGAGCTGTTTTTT. Residues: CASSSGPNTGELFF.

The gene calls are TRBV14 and TRBJ2-3; D tentatively fits TRBD1 or TRBD2 (5 bases each). Germline CDR1 reads SGHDN; CDR2 reads FVKESK. The CDR3 runs to 16 residues. The V gene lost 4 bases and the J gene lost 0 bases, with 14 bases spanning the gap. In DNA, the CDR3 is TGTGCCAGCAGCCTTGGGACCAACCCCAGCACAGATACGCAGTATTTT. Its protein is CASSLGTNPSTDTQYF.

This clone was observed a few times. The gene calls are TRBV29-1 and TRBJ1-2; 11 bases are shared with TRBD1. This CDR3 has 13 residues. Trimming cost V 7 bases and J 4 bases; bases outside gene matches: 5. In germline, CDR1 is SQVTM, CDR2 ANQGSEA. The CDR3 nucleotides read TGCAGCGGAGGGACAGGGGGAGCCTATGGCTACACCTTC. Its translation: CSGGTGGAYGYTF.

CDR3 region: CASSLGGLGNEQFF. CDR3 DNA sequence: TGTGCCAGCAGCTTAGGGGGGCTCGGCAATGAGCAGTTCTTC. This chain joins TRBV7-3 and TRBJ2-1; either TRBD1 or TRBD2 may supply D (6 bases each). The CDR3 is 14 residues long. From germline, CDR1 is SGHTA and CDR2 FQGTGA. Trimming left V 2 bases short and J 6 bases short, with 11 bases between.

The chain uses TRBV29-1 and TRBJ1-1; TRBD1 aligns across 7 bases. Germline trimming cut 4 bases from V and 5 bases from J; bases unmatched to any gene: 10. Germline CDR1 reads SQVTM; CDR2 reads ANQGSEA. The CDR3 is made up of 14 amino acids. CDR3 amino acids: CSVVDRVRRTEAFF. As DNA, the CDR3 is TGCAGCGTTGTCGACAGGGTACGTCGGACTGAAGCTTTCTTT.

The chain has TRBV7-8 and TRBJ2-1; weak D call: TRBD2 (5 bases). CDR3 length: 13 amino acids. Trimming stripped 1 base from V and 6 bases from J, with 7 bases between. Germline V gene sequence: CDR1 SGHVS, CDR2 FQNEAQ. In DNA form, the CDR3 reads TGTGCCAGCAGCTTAGGCAGCGGCAATGAGCAGTTCTTC. Translated: CASSLGSGNEQFF.

The chain carries TRBV6-1 and TRBJ2-3; 9 nucleotides match TRBD1. Germline loops: CDR1 MNHNS, CDR2 SASEGT. Unmatched junction bases numbered 12, after V lost 3 bases and J lost 2 bases. The CDR3 extends over 18 amino acids. As DNA, the CDR3 is TGTGCCAGCAGTGAGAAGGGTATCGGGACAGGGTACACAGATACGCAGTATTTT. It codes for CASSEKGIGTGYTDTQYF.

The J gene is TRBJ2-3, the V gene TRBV7-2, with TRBD1 identical over 9 bases. The CDR3 loop spans 14 amino acids. The trim removed 5 bases at V and 2 bases at J, leaving 2 bases unmatched. From germline, CDR1 is SGHTA and CDR2 FQGNSA. The CDR3 sequence: CASSPQGATDTQYF. The CDR3 DNA reads as TGTGCCAGCAGCCCACAGGGGGCCACAGATACGCAGTATTTT.

The chain combines TRBV28 with TRBJ1-2; 9 bases map to TRBD1. After removal of 4 bases from V and 6 bases from J, the junction contained 15 bases not matched to a gene. Germline CDR1 reads MDHEN; CDR2 reads SYDVKM. The CDR3 totals 17 residues. CDR3 protein: CASSYTGGLGLNNGYTF. Written as DNA, the CDR3 is TGTGCCAGCAGTTATACAGGGGGCTTGGGACTGAACAATGGCTACACCTTC.

This chain links TRBV5-1 with TRBJ2-7, with a weak D call TRBD2 (6 bases). The CDR3 is 13 residues long. Germline V lookup: CDR1 SGHRS, CDR2 YFSETQ. The V gene lost 1 base and the J gene lost 5 bases, with 10 bases spanning the gap. CDR3 bases: TGCGCCAGCAGCTTGCGACCGGGGGACGAGCAGTACTTC. It encodes CASSLRPGDEQYF. Supplemented by reference TRBV5-1 and TRBJ2-7, the full variable domain reads KAGVTQTPRYLIKTRGQQVTLSCSPISGHRSVSWYQQTPGQGLQFLFEYFSETQRNKGNFPGRFSGRQFSNSRSEMNVSTLELGDSALYLCASSLRPGDEQYFGPGTRLTVT.

The chain has TRBV5-4 and TRBJ2-7, with a possible D match to TRBD2 (6 bases). The CDR3 is made up of 15 amino acids. CDR1 is SGHNT, CDR2 YYREEE, per germline (reference sequence). Trimming removed 0 bases from V and 9 bases from J, with 19 bases in between. CDR3 residues: CASSLAGPGLLAQYF. The CDR3 DNA is TGTGCCAGCAGCTTGGCCGGTCCAGGACTACTAGCGCAGTACTTC.

V is TRBV6-6 and J is TRBJ2-5, with 7 bases fitting TRBD2. This CDR3 has 16 residues. Unmatched junction bases numbered 18, after V lost 7 bases and J lost 7 bases. Germline CDR1 is MNHNY and CDR2 is SVGAGI (reference sequence). The CDR3 nucleotides are TGTGCCAGCACTTTGCTAGCGGAGCCACCGGGGTTGACCCAGTACTTC. Protein sequence: CASTLLAEPPGLTQYF.

The V gene is TRBV14, the J gene TRBJ1-1; possibly TRBD1 for D (6 bases). V shed 7 bases and J shed 10 bases, with 13 bases lying between them. The CDR3 contains 11 residues. The germline V gene has CDR1 SGHDN and CDR2 FVKESK. CDR3 protein: CASKGGGRAFF. The CDR3, as DNA: TGTGCCAGCAAGGGGGGTGGTCGAGCTTTCTTT. Combining the CDR3 with reference TRBV14 and TRBJ1-1 gives the whole variable domain EAGVTQFPSHSVIEKGQTVTLRCDPISGHDNLYWYRRVMGKEIKFLLHFVKESKQDESGMPNNRFLAERTGGTYSTLKVQPAELEDSGVYFCASKGGGRAFFGQGTRLTVV.

The chain carries TRBV11-2 and TRBJ2-4; perhaps D is TRBD1 or TRBD2 (6 bases each). Germline loops: CDR1 SGHAT, CDR2 FQNNGV. The CDR3 spans 15 residues. Trimming took off 2 bases at V and 4 bases at J, with 12 bases between the two ends. The CDR3 coding sequence is TGTGCCAGCAGCTTAATGGGGGGCGAGAAAAACATTCAGTACTTC. It encodes CASSLMGGEKNIQYF.

The chain recombines TRBV19 with TRBJ1-2; D gene uncertain. Trimming stripped 7 bases from V and 0 bases from J, with 18 bases between. Germline V gene data show CDR1 as LNHDA and CDR2 as SQIVND (reference sequence). The CDR3 extends over 16 amino acids. The CDR3 DNA follows: TGTGCCAGTAATCACCTTCGGCGGGGATCTAACTATGGCTACACCTTC. Its translation: CASNHLRRGSNYGYTF.

The CDR3 reads CASRPEGEYTGELFF. In DNA form, the CDR3 reads TGTGCCAGCAGGCCGGAGGGGGAATACACCGGGGAGCTGTTTTTT. The chain employs TRBV13 and TRBJ2-2; possibly TRBD1 or TRBD2 for D (6 bases each). This CDR3 is built from 15 residues. Germline V gives CDR1 PRHDT, CDR2 FYEKMQ (reference sequence). Trimming shortened V by 6 bases and J by 3 bases, and 14 bases separated the two germline ends.

The chain employs TRBV5-6 and TRBJ1-5; the match to TRBD1 covers 9 bases. V lost 5 bases and J lost 7; bases outside the gene matches: 13. The CDR3 length is 16 residues. Germline CDR1 reads SGHDT; CDR2 reads YYEEEE. CDR3 sequence: CASSSGTGTPQQPQHF. The CDR3, as DNA: TGTGCCAGCAGTTCCGGGACAGGGACCCCCCAGCAGCCCCAGCATTTT.

The chain employs TRBV19 and TRBJ1-2, with 9 bases aligning to TRBD1. Germline V lookup: CDR1 LNHDA, CDR2 SQIVND (reference sequence). The CDR3 is 13 amino acids. V shed 6 bases, J shed 5 bases, and the junction held 4 bases outside the gene matches. The CDR3 DNA is TGTGCCAGTAGGGGACAGGGAAGTTATGGCTACACCTTC. The encoded protein is CASRGQGSYGYTF.

DNA of the CDR3: TGTGCCAGCAGTTCGGACAGGGCCCACGAGCAGTACTTC. Protein product: CASSSDRAHEQYF. J is TRBJ2-7 and V is TRBV2, with TRBD1 identical over 8 bases. This CDR3 region has 13 residues. The V gene's germline CDR1 is SNHLY and CDR2 FYNNEI. V was pared by 5 bases and J by 5 bases, with 5 bases of the junction left unmatched.

V is TRBV27 and J is TRBJ1-2, with 8 bases identical to TRBD1. From germline, CDR1 is MNHEY and CDR2 SMNVEV (reference sequence). The CDR3 consists of 15 residues. V lost 6 bases to trimming and J lost 4 bases; unmatched junction nucleotides: 10. CDR3 protein: CASSLGQGAFYGYTF. DNA of the CDR3: TGTGCCAGCAGCCTAGGGCAGGGGGCCTTCTATGGCTACACCTTC.

This rearrangement joins TRBV19 to TRBJ1-5; a possible D gene is TRBD1 (6 bases). Germline values: CDR1 LNHDA, CDR2 SQIVND (reference sequence). The CDR3 contains 14 residues. Trimming took 4 bases from V and 4 from J, leaving 11 bases between them. The DNA of the CDR3 is TGTGCCAGTAGTACACAGGGTCCTAATCAGCCCCAGCATTTT. It is translated as CASSTQGPNQPQHF.

V gene TRBV30 combines with J gene TRBJ1-2, with a tentative D call TRBD1 (6 bases). CDR3 size: 11 residues. Germline values: CDR1 GTSNPN, CDR2 SVGIG (reference sequence). Trimming removed 0 bases from V and 7 bases from J, with 6 bases in between. CDR3 nucleotides: TGTGCCTGGAGTGTAGGGGGTGGCTACACCTTC. It is translated as CAWSVGGGYTF.

CDR3 DNA sequence: TGTGCCAGCAGCCTGGTATTGAGGGGATCCTACGAGCAGTACTTC. This codes for CASSLVLRGSYEQYF. The chain links TRBV11-2 to TRBJ2-7; the D gene could be TRBD1 or TRBD2 (5 bases each). V was trimmed by 5 bases and J by 1 base, leaving 15 bases between them. Germline CDR1 is SGHAT and CDR2 is FQNNGV. This CDR3 contains 15 residues.

J is TRBJ2-3 and V is TRBV7-7, with TRBD1 identical over 9 bases. Germline assignment: CDR1 SSHAT and CDR2 FNYEAQ (reference sequence). With V trimmed by 5 bases and J by 6 bases, 15 bases remained unmatched. The CDR3 consists of 17 residues. Here the CDR3 DNA reads TGTGCCAGCAGCCCCCTTATTTGGGACAGGGACTCCGATACGCAGTATTTT. It encodes CASSPLIWDRDSDTQYF.

The rearrangement uses TRBV7-7 and TRBJ2-2; the D is unclear. CDR3 length equals 16 residues. Trimming removed 2 bases from V and 2 bases from J, with 12 bases in between. The V gene's germline CDR1 is SSHAT and CDR2 FNYEAQ (reference sequence). The CDR3 DNA reads TGTGCCAGCAGCTTAACTCCTGACACTAACACCGGGGAGCTGTTTTTT. Its protein is CASSLTPDTNTGELFF.